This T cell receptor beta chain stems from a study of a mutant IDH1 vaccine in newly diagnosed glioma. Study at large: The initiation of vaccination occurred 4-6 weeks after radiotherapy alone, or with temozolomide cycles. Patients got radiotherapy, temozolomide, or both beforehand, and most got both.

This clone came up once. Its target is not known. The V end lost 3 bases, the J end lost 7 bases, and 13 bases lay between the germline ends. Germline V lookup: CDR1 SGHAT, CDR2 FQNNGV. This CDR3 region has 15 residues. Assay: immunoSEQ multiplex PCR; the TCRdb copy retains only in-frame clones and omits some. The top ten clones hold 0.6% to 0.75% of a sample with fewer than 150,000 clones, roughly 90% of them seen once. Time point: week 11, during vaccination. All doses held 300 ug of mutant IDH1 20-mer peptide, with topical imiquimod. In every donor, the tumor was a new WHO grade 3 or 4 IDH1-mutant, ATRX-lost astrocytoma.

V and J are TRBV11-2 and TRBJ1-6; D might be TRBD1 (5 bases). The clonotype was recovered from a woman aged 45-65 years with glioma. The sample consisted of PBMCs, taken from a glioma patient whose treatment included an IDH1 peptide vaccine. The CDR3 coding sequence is TGTGCCAGCAGCTTCCGTCAGGGTCGAAATTCACCCCTCCACTTT. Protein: CASSFRQGRNSPLHF.